These 29 T cell receptor beta chains share one sample of origin, sequenced in a study of patients and donors after allogeneic stem cell transplantation. TCRdb reprocessed the RT-PCR reads with MiXCR, giving one entry per CDR3 protein. The table lists 400,000 to 500,000 distinct CDR3 sequences, roughly 16% of them singletons. The sequenced sample consisted of blood, either unsorted or a sorted T cell fraction (not recorded which). These TCRs come from a human donor who was either an allogeneic HSCT recipient or a stem cell or donor lymphocyte infusion donor (not recorded which). It is not recorded whose cells these are; they may come from a transplant donor.

The V and J genes are TRBV9 and TRBJ2-2, with 9 positions matching TRBD2. This CDR3 is 15 amino acids long. CDR1 and CDR2 (germline): SGDLS, YYNGEE. The ends lost 4 bases at V and 6 bases at J; junction bases unmatched: 7. This chain's CDR3 is CASSPTAGGPGELFF. As DNA, the CDR3 is TGTGCCAGCAGCCCCACGGCGGGGGGGCCCGGGGAGCTGTTTTTT.

This clonotype was observed many times. The V and J genes are TRBV4-2 and TRBJ2-1; 12 nucleotides align to TRBD2. There are 17 residues in the CDR3. The ends lost 2 bases at V and 4 bases at J; junction bases unmatched: 6. Germline CDR1 reads LGHNA; CDR2 reads YNFKEQ. The CDR3 region has the DNA TGTGCCAGCAGCCAACCCACTAGCGGGGGGAGGTACAATGAGCAGTTCTTC. Protein: CASSQPTSGGRYNEQFF.

This clonotype showed up just a few times. The CDR3 region has the DNA TGTGCCAGCTCACAAACTAGCGCGCAAGAGACCCAGTACTTC. Residues: CASSQTSAQETQYF. The chain has TRBV18 and TRBJ2-5; TRBD2 matches 7 bases. The trim removed 4 bases at V and 2 bases at J, leaving 4 bases unmatched. CDR3 length: 14 residues. Germline-derived CDR1 and CDR2 are KGHSH and LQKENI.

V is TRBV4-3 and J is TRBJ1-4, with D uncertain. This CDR3 contains 12 residues. Germline assignment: CDR1 LGHNA and CDR2 YSLEER. Trimming left V 0 bases short and J 8 bases short, with 4 bases between. CDR3 nucleotide sequence: TGCGCCAGCAGCCAAGAGTCGGAAAAACTGTTTTTT. Protein product: CASSQESEKLFF.

This clonotype showed up just a few times. The J gene is TRBJ2-2, the V gene TRBV2; the D gene could be TRBD1 or TRBD2 (5 bases each). Between the trimmed V and J ends, which lost 7 bases and 4 bases, there was a span of 10 bases. The CDR3 contains 13 residues. Germline V lookup: CDR1 SNHLY, CDR2 FYNNEI. The DNA of the CDR3 is TGTGCCAGCAACGGGGCGGGCACCGGGGAGCTGTTTTTT. It encodes CASNGAGTGELFF.

This clonotype was found a few times. The chain has TRBV28 and TRBJ2-1; 7 bases are shared with TRBD1. This CDR3 is built from 13 residues. CDR1 is MDHEN and CDR2 is SYDVKM in the germline V gene. V trimming: 5 bases; J trimming: 15 bases; junction bases outside the gene matches: 13. CDR3 nucleotide sequence: TGTGCCAGCAGTCCCCCGGGACAGTACAAGCCGTTCTTC. Translated, it gives CASSPPGQYKPFF.

This chain joins TRBV5-1 and TRBJ1-5; D may be TRBD1 (5 bases). The CDR3 is made up of 18 amino acids. Germline V lookup: CDR1 SGHRS, CDR2 YFSETQ. The V end lost 2 bases, the J end lost 0 bases, and 18 bases lay between the germline ends. The CDR3 reads CASSLGDSFSLSNQPQHF. The CDR3 DNA sequence: TGCGCCAGCAGCTTAGGAGACAGCTTTTCTCTTAGCAATCAGCCCCAGCATTTT.

This clonotype was observed a handful of times. The chain uses TRBV7-2 and TRBJ2-7; 10 nucleotides align to TRBD1. Germline CDR1 reads SGHTA; CDR2 reads FQGNSA. Losses at the gene ends were 6 bases for V and 6 bases for J; bases not matched to a gene: 8. The CDR3 is 14 amino acids. This CDR3 reads CASRFGTGDGEQYF. DNA of the CDR3: TGTGCCAGCAGGTTTGGGACAGGGGATGGCGAGCAGTACTTC.

V usage is TRBV19 and J usage is TRBJ1-5; no clear D gene. There are 14 residues in the CDR3. Germline loops: CDR1 LNHDA, CDR2 SQIVND (reference sequence). V dropped 1 base and J dropped 9 bases, with 13 bases sitting between them. The CDR3 protein is CASSIVHTEGPQHF. The CDR3 region has the DNA TGTGCCAGTAGTATAGTTCATACGGAGGGGCCCCAGCATTTT.

In its sample, this clonotype was seen a few times. The V and J genes are TRBV20-1 and TRBJ2-1; 8 bases align to TRBD1. V shed 0 bases, J shed 10 bases, and the junction held 8 bases outside the gene matches. The CDR3 totals 14 residues. Germline V gene data show CDR1 as DFQATT and CDR2 as SNEGSKA (reference sequence). For the CDR3, the DNA is TGCAGTGCTAGAGATTTGAGACAGGGGAGGGAGCAGTTCTTC. Its protein product is CSARDLRQGREQFF.

Many counts were recorded for this clonotype. V gene TRBV12-3 or TRBV12-4 combines with J gene TRBJ2-4; D might be TRBD1 or TRBD2, each matching 5 bases. The CDR3 is 14 amino acids. V shed 3 bases and J shed 0 bases, with 6 bases lying between them. Written as DNA, the CDR3 is TGTGCCAGCAGTTTGGGGGTAGCCAAAAACATTCAGTACTTC. This sequence encodes CASSLGVAKNIQYF.

This clonotype was counted a few times. The rearrangement uses TRBV9 and TRBJ2-2; TRBD2 might be the D (7 bases). The V end lost 4 bases, the J end lost 8 bases, and 15 bases lay between the germline ends. Germline V gene lookup returns CDR1 SGDLS and CDR2 YYNGEE. The CDR3 totals 14 residues. CDR3 DNA sequence: TGTGCCAGCAGCCCCCTGCGGGGGCCAGGGGAGCTGTTTTTT. Translation: CASSPLRGPGELFF.

The genes are TRBV20-1 and TRBJ2-4, with 11 nucleotides matching TRBD1. J lost 3 bases, V lost 5 bases, and 6 bases had no gene match. Germline values: CDR1 DFQATT, CDR2 SNEGSKA (reference sequence). CDR3 length equals 15 residues. This chain's CDR3 is CSAPGTGGIKNIQYF. Written as DNA, the CDR3 is TGCAGTGCTCCCGGGACAGGGGGTATCAAAAACATTCAGTACTTC.

This clonotype was detected only a few times. V and J are TRBV24-1 and TRBJ2-1, with D possibly called TRBD1 or TRBD2 (5 bases each). The CDR3 extends over 12 amino acids. The V end was cut by 4 bases, the J end by 8 bases, with 8 bases between. The germline V gene encodes CDR1 KGHDR and CDR2 SFDVKD. The CDR3 coding sequence is TGTGCCACCAGTGACTGGGGGTATGAGCAGTTCTTC. Protein sequence: CATSDWGYEQFF.

In this sample, this clonotype turned up a few times. V is TRBV4-3 and J is TRBJ2-1, with TRBD1 matching 7 bases. Germline values: CDR1 LGHNA, CDR2 YSLEER. The V and J ends lost 1 base and 6 bases, in that order; junction bases with no gene match: 3. This CDR3 spans 14 amino acids. CDR3 region: CASSQGTGVNEQFF. CDR3 sequence (DNA): TGCGCCAGCAGCCAAGGTACAGGGGTCAATGAGCAGTTCTTC.

This clonotype was picked up a small number of times. The chain links TRBV9 to TRBJ2-4; D is possibly TRBD1 (5 bases). Between the trimmed V and J ends, which lost 0 bases and 7 bases, there was a span of 11 bases. Germline-derived CDR1 and CDR2 are SGDLS and YYNGEE. The CDR3 runs to 14 residues. Written as DNA, the CDR3 is TGTGCCAGCAGCGTAGCTACGAAGGGGAACATTCAGTACTTC. Translating gives CASSVATKGNIQYF.

The J gene is TRBJ1-1, the V gene TRBV6-5; TRBD1 matches 7 bases. Germline assignment: CDR1 MNHEY and CDR2 SVGAGI. V dropped 0 bases and J dropped 0; count of bases not matched to a gene: 4. There are 16 residues in the CDR3. The CDR3 DNA reads as TGTGCCAGCAGTTACTCAGAGGGGGCAATGAACACTGAAGCTTTCTTT. It encodes CASSYSEGAMNTEAFF.

The chain has TRBV7-2 and TRBJ2-3, with 7 bases that match TRBD2. V lost 0 bases and J lost 0; bases outside the gene matches: 6. The length of the CDR3 is 17 residues. Germline CDR1 SGHTA, CDR2 FQGNSA. CDR3 loop: CASSLAIAGPSTDTQYF. DNA for the CDR3: TGTGCCAGCAGCTTAGCGATAGCGGGTCCTAGCACAGATACGCAGTATTTT.

This clonotype was found many times. The genes are TRBV4-1 and TRBJ2-2; tentatively, D is TRBD1 or TRBD2 (5 bases each). Germline V gene data show CDR1 as MGHRA and CDR2 as YSYEKL. This CDR3 has 17 residues. The ends were cut back, 0 bases at V and 4 bases at J, with 15 bases in the middle. The CDR3 loop reads CASSQERDRDLTGELFF. CDR3 DNA: TGCGCCAGCAGCCAAGAAAGGGACCGGGACCTCACCGGGGAGCTGTTTTTT.

This clonotype was detected only a few times. This chain links TRBV28 with TRBJ2-7; D might be TRBD1 or TRBD2, each matching 5 bases. Trimming cost V 3 bases and J 5 bases, with 11 bases left between them. This CDR3 has 13 residues. CDR1 and CDR2 (germline): MDHEN, SYDVKM. The CDR3 sequence is CASSLRGMDEQYF. The CDR3 DNA sequence: TGTGCCAGCAGTTTGAGGGGAATGGACGAGCAGTACTTC. The full variable domain, completed using reference TRBV28 and TRBJ2-7, is DVKVTQSSRYLVKRTGEKVFLECVQDMDHENMFWYRQDPGLGLRLIYFSYDVKMKEKGDIPEGYSVSREKKERFSLILESASTNQTSMYLCASSLRGMDEQYFGPGTRLTVT.

This clonotype turned up a few times. The V call is TRBV7-2, the J call TRBJ2-7; unclear D gene. Germline V CDR1 and CDR2: SGHTA, FQGNSA. This CDR3 comprises 14 residues. V was clipped by 1 base and J by 4 bases, with 11 bases between them. CDR3 residues: CASSLVAIAYEQYF. The CDR3 DNA is TGTGCCAGCAGCTTAGTAGCCATAGCTTACGAGCAGTACTTC.

The chain joins TRBV5-4 to TRBJ2-7; no clear D gene. CDR1 is SGHNT, CDR2 YYREEE, per germline (reference sequence). Trimming took 1 base from V and 3 from J, leaving 8 bases between them. The CDR3 spans 13 residues. CDR3 nucleotides: TGTGCCAGCAGCTTGTCCGTGAACTACGAGCAGTACTTC. Protein product: CASSLSVNYEQYF.

This clonotype was counted at least ten times. CDR3: CASRESGHLIYEQYF. CDR3 sequence (DNA): TGCGCCAGCAGGGAGAGTGGACACCTTATCTACGAGCAGTACTTC. This chain joins TRBV5-1 and TRBJ2-7; D is perhaps TRBD1 (5 bases). There are 15 residues in the CDR3. Trimming stripped 5 bases from V and 3 bases from J, with 18 bases between. Germline CDR1 is SGHRS and CDR2 is YFSETQ.

This clonotype showed up just a few times. The chain joins TRBV4-2 to TRBJ2-2, with TRBD2 matching 14 bases. The CDR3 consists of 19 residues. After removal of 3 bases from V and 1 base from J, the junction contained 7 bases not matched to a gene. Germline values: CDR1 LGHNA, CDR2 YNFKEQ. This chain's CDR3 is CASSHTGGLAGGNTGELFF. Here the CDR3 DNA reads TGTGCCAGCAGCCACACCGGAGGACTAGCGGGGGGGAACACCGGGGAGCTGTTTTTT.

This clonotype was found a few times. The chain links TRBV7-9 to TRBJ2-2, with a possible D match to TRBD1 (6 bases). There are 16 residues in the CDR3. V lost 5 bases and J lost 7, with 20 bases in between. The germline V gene has CDR1 SEHNR and CDR2 FQNEAQ (reference sequence). This CDR3 is CASSPTRVGAFGELFF. The CDR3 DNA sequence: TGTGCCAGCAGCCCGACGCGGGTGGGGGCTTTCGGGGAGCTGTTTTTT.

The chain employs TRBV12-3 or TRBV12-4 and TRBJ1-6; D is undetermined. The CDR3 is 14 residues long. With 8 bases removed from V and 2 bases from J, the gap between germline ends came to 10 bases. In DNA, the CDR3 is TGTGCCAGCGGAGCGATCACCTATAATTCACCCCTCCACTTT. It codes for CASGAITYNSPLHF.

As DNA, the CDR3 is TGCGCCAGCAGCTCCTTTCCGCCCAATCCTGAAGCTTTCTTT. The encoded protein is CASSSFPPNPEAFF. This chain joins TRBV5-1 and TRBJ1-1; D is unclear. The CDR3 extends over 14 amino acids. Trimming shortened V by 3 bases and J by 6 bases, and 15 bases separated the two germline ends. Germline CDR1 is SGHRS and CDR2 is YFSETQ.

The J gene is TRBJ2-7, the V gene TRBV7-8; TRBD1 might be the D (7 bases). The CDR3 is made up of 14 amino acids. Germline V gene sequence: CDR1 SGHVS, CDR2 FQNEAQ. V lost 8 bases, J lost 3 bases, and 17 bases lay in between. CDR3 loop: CASSRDRTSYEQYF. In DNA form, the CDR3 reads TGTGCCAGCTCGCGGGACAGAACAAGCTACGAGCAGTACTTC.

This clonotype was counted only a few times. The V call is TRBV12-3 or TRBV12-4, the J call TRBJ2-5, with D possibly called TRBD1 or TRBD2 (6 bases each). This CDR3 is 12 amino acids long. V lost 6 bases, J lost 5 bases, and 10 bases lay in between. In DNA, the CDR3 is TGTGCCAGCAGGAAAGGGGGGGAGACCCAGTACTTC. The encoded protein is CASRKGGETQYF.